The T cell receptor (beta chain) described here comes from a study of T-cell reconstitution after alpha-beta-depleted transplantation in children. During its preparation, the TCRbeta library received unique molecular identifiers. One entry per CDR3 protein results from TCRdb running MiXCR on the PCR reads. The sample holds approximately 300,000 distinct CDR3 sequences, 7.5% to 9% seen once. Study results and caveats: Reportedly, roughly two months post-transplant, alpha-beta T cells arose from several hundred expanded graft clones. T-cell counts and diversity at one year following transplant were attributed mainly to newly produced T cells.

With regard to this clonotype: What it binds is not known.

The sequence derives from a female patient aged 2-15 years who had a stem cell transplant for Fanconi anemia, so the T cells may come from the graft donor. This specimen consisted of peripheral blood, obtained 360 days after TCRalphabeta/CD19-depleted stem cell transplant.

The DNA of the CDR3 is TGTGCCAGCAGCGTAGGGCTAGCGGGAGTGGAGGAGACCCAGTACTTC. Protein sequence: CASSVGLAGVEETQYF. The V gene is TRBV9, the J gene TRBJ2-5; 10 bases align to TRBD2. The trim removed 0 bases at V and 5 bases at J, leaving 7 bases unmatched. Germline CDR1 SGDLS, CDR2 YYNGEE. The CDR3 loop spans 16 amino acids.